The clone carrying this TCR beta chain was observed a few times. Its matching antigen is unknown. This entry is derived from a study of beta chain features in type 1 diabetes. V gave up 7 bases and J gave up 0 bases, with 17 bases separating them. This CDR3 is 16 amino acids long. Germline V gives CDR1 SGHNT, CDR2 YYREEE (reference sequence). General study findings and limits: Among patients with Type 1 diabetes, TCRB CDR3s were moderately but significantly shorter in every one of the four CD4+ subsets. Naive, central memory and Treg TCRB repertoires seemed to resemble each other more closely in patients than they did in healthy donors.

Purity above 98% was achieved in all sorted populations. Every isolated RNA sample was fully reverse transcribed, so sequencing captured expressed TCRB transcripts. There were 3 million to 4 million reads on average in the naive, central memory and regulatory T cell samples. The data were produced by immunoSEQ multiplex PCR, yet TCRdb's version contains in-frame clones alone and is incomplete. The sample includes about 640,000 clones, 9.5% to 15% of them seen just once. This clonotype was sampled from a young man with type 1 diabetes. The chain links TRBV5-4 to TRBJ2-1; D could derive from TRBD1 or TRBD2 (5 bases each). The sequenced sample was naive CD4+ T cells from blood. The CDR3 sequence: CASPPPGPRSYNEQFF. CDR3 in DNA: TGTGCCAGCCCCCCTCCGGGACCTCGCTCCTACAATGAGCAGTTCTTC.